The source of this T cell receptor (beta chain) is a study of human T cells and chemical hapten exposure. The table lists this clonotype with many counts. Time point here: patch test 2, 6 weeks after DPC sensitization. As for treatment: therapeutic diphenylcyclopropenone sensitization with weekly scalp DPC. The study drew its donors from alopecia patients who were 18 to 70 years old and suitable for DPC. Each CDR3 protein gets one entry after TCRdb re-called the RACE reads with MiXCR. The table shows about 96,000 distinct CDR3 sequences, with approximately 8.6% occurring only once. CDR3 length: 14 amino acids. The germline gives CDR1 LNHDA, CDR2 SQIVND (reference sequence). Trimming stripped 1 base from V and 3 bases from J, with 6 bases between.

This rearrangement joins TRBV19 to TRBJ2-2; the D gene is possibly TRBD1 (5 bases). This specimen was whole blood, taken in connection with sensitization to the hapten diphenylcyclopropenone (DPC). This sequence originates from a woman in her thirties or forties with alopecia areata. Some clones in this sample may be carry-over from other donors' samples. The CDR3 nucleotides read TGTGCCAGTAGTATAGGCAGGGACACCGGGGAGCTGTTTTTT. Its protein product is CASSIGRDTGELFF.